A single sample gave rise to the 8 T cell receptor beta chains below, sequenced in a study of T cells after yellow fever vaccination. One entry per CDR3 protein results from TCRdb running MiXCR on the 5' RACE reads. The table shows some 350,000 distinct CDR3 sequences, with 3.5% to 4.5% occurring only once. The material was PBMCs, obtained 5 days after the yellow fever booster vaccination. The receptors shown here come from a man aged 18 to 35 who received the YFV17D yellow fever vaccine.

The chain carries TRBV12-3 or TRBV12-4 and TRBJ2-1, with unresolved D. This CDR3 is built from 11 residues. Trimming left V 5 bases short and J 9 bases short, with 8 bases between. The CDR3 DNA reads as TGTGCCAGCAGTGATCAACGTGAGCAGTTCTTC. This sequence encodes CASSDQREQFF.

Many counts were recorded for this clonotype. V gene TRBV2 combines with J gene TRBJ2-2; TRBD2 matches 7 bases. The CDR3 is 14 amino acids. Germline values: CDR1 SNHLY, CDR2 FYNNEI. V lost 6 bases and J lost 6; bases outside the gene matches: 7. CDR3 sequence (DNA): TGTGCCAGCAGGGGGGACTACTCCTCCGGGGAGCTGTTTTTT. This sequence encodes CASRGDYSSGELFF. The complete variable domain, with remaining parts taken from reference TRBV2 and TRBJ2-2, reads EPEVTQTPSHQVTQMGQEVILRCVPISNHLYFYWYRQILGQKVEFLVSFYNNEISEKSEIFDDQFSVERPDGSNFTLKIRSTKLEDSAMYFCASRGDYSSGELFFGEGSRLTVL.

This clonotype has at least ten counts. This sequence joins TRBV6-2 or TRBV6-3 and TRBJ2-3, with a weak D call TRBD1 (5 bases). This CDR3 has 12 amino acids. Germline values: CDR1 MNHEY, CDR2 SVGEGT. Trimming shortened V by 2 bases and J by 8 bases, and 8 bases separated the two germline ends. The CDR3 nucleotides are TGTGCCAGCAGTTACCTACAGGCTACGCAGTATTTT. The encoded protein is CASSYLQATQYF.

The rearrangement uses TRBV24-1 and TRBJ2-7; 9 bases align to TRBD1. The CDR3 is 19 residues long. The V and J ends lost 2 bases and 1 base, in that order; junction bases with no gene match: 14. Germline assignment: CDR1 KGHDR and CDR2 SFDVKD. The CDR3 nucleotides are TGTGCCACCAGTGATTCCCTGCAGTCGGGACAGGGTGGGTCCTACGAGCAGTACGTC. Encoded protein: CATSDSLQSGQGGSYEQYV.

At least ten counts were recorded for this clonotype. The chain is built from TRBV7-8 and TRBJ2-7; D not resolved. This CDR3 is built from 15 residues. Trimming removed 7 bases from V and 0 bases from J, with 16 bases in between. Germline CDR1 reads SGHVS; CDR2 reads FQNEAQ. The CDR3 loop is CASKWVVRSSYEQYF. The CDR3, as DNA: TGTGCCAGCAAATGGGTGGTAAGGAGCTCCTACGAGCAGTACTTC.

This clonotype was seen a few times. The DNA for the CDR3 is TGCGCCAGCAGCAACACAGGAGAGAAAGAGACCCAGTACTTC. Its protein product is CASSNTGEKETQYF. J is TRBJ2-5 and V is TRBV5-1, with a tentative D call TRBD1 (5 bases). The CDR3 is 14 amino acids. Trimming stripped 4 bases from V and 3 bases from J, with 13 bases between. Germline-derived CDR1 and CDR2 are SGHRS and YFSETQ. Complete variable domain (other parts from reference TRBV5-1 and TRBJ2-5): KAGVTQTPRYLIKTRGQQVTLSCSPISGHRSVSWYQQTPGQGLQFLFEYFSETQRNKGNFPGRFSGRQFSNSRSEMNVSTLELGDSALYLCASSNTGEKETQYFGPGTRLLVL.

This clonotype was counted ten times or more. The V gene is TRBV20-1, the J gene TRBJ2-4; D might be TRBD2 (7 bases). The CDR3 loop spans 15 amino acids. Germline V gene sequence: CDR1 DFQATT, CDR2 SNEGSKA (reference sequence). Trimming removed 0 bases from V and 9 bases from J, with 18 bases in between. As DNA, the CDR3 is TGCAGTGCTAGAGATCAACGGGGGGCCGGCAGCATTCAGTACTTC. It codes for CSARDQRGAGSIQYF.

The V and J genes are TRBV25-1 and TRBJ2-3, with 9 nucleotides matching TRBD1. Germline CDR1 reads MGHDK; CDR2 reads SYGVNS. J gave up 7 bases and V 4 bases, and 3 bases lay outside the gene matches. The CDR3 is 13 residues long. The chain's CDR3 is CASSGGTGHTQYF. CDR3 sequence (DNA): TGTGCCAGCAGTGGAGGGACAGGGCATACGCAGTATTTT.